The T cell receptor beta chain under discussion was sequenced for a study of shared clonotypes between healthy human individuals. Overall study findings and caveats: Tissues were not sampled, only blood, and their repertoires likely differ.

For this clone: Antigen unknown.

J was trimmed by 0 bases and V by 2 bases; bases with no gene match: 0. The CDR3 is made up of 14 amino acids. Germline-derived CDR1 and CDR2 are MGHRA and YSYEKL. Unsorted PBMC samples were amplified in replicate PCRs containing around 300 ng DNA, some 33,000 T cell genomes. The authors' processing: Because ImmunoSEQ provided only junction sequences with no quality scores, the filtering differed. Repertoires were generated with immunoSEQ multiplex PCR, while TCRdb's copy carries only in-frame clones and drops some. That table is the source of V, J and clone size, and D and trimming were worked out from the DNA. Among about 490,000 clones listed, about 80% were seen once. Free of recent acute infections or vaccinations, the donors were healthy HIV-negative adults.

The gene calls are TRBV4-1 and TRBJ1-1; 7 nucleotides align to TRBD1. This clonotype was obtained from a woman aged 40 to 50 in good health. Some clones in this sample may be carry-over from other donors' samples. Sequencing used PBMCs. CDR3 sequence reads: CASSQTGVNTEAFF. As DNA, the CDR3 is TGCGCCAGCAGCCAAACAGGGGTGAACACTGAAGCTTTCTTT.